This entry lists 17 T cell receptor beta chains sequenced from one sample in a study of blood T cell repertoires in COVID-19. Assay used: immunoSEQ multiplex PCR; TCRdb lists only in-frame clones, some missing. The sample has tens of thousands of clones, about 88% seen once. The specimen was peripheral blood. The receptor set was obtained from a human donor in a cohort sampled during active COVID-19.

This clone has just one count. This chain connects TRBV7-2 to TRBJ1-2; 9 nucleotides line up with TRBD1. V dropped 5 bases and J dropped 2; count of bases not matched to a gene: 6. Germline V gene data show CDR1 as SGHTA and CDR2 as FQGNSA. The length of the CDR3 is 15 residues. The CDR3 DNA sequence: TGTGCCAGCAGCCGGGGCGGGACAGGGAACTATGGCTACACCTTC. It specifies CASSRGGTGNYGYTF. Looking up the rest from reference TRBV7-2 and TRBJ1-2 gives the full variable domain: GAGVSQSPSNKVTEKGKDVELRCDPISGHTALYWYRQSLGQGLEFLIYFQGNSAPDKSGLPSDRFSAERTGGSVSTLTIQRTQQEDSAVYLCASSRGGTGNYGYTFGSGTRLTVV.

This chain joins TRBV24-1 and TRBJ2-2; the match to TRBD2 covers 11 bases. CDR1 KGHDR and CDR2 SFDVKD come from the germline V gene. V was clipped by 4 bases and J by 0 bases; unmatched bases: 3. The CDR3 totals 17 residues. CDR3 in DNA: TGTGCCACCAGTGACTATAGCGGGGGGGCGAACACCGGGGAGCTGTTTTTT. It translates to CATSDYSGGANTGELFF.

The J gene is TRBJ2-6, the V gene TRBV19; 7 positions agree with TRBD2. The germline V gene has CDR1 LNHDA and CDR2 SQIVND (reference sequence). V gave up 6 bases and J gave up 0 bases; unmatched junction bases: 5. The CDR3 runs 16 residues. CDR3 nucleotides: TGTGCCAGTAGGCTAGCGGAAAGCTCTGGGGCCAACGTCCTGACTTTC. It specifies CASRLAESSGANVLTF. Complete variable domain (other parts from reference TRBV19 and TRBJ2-6): DGGITQSPKYLFRKEGQNVTLSCEQNLNHDAMYWYRQDPGQGLRLIYYSQIVNDFQKGDIAEGYSVSREKKESFPLTVTSAQKNPTAFYLCASRLAESSGANVLTFGAGSRLTVL.

The rearrangement uses TRBV28 and TRBJ2-5; TRBD2 matches 12 bases. CDR3 length: 15 amino acids. V shed 6 bases, J shed 2 bases, and the junction held 4 bases outside the gene matches. Germline V lookup: CDR1 MDHEN, CDR2 SYDVKM. The DNA of the CDR3 is TGTGCCAGCAGCCTGACTAGCGGGGGACAAGAGACCCAGTACTTC. It codes for CASSLTSGGQETQYF.

The chain is built from TRBV19 and TRBJ2-2; the D gene is possibly TRBD2 (5 bases). The CDR3 runs 13 residues. Germline V CDR1 and CDR2: LNHDA, SQIVND (reference sequence). The ends were cut back, 2 bases at V and 6 bases at J, with 7 bases in the middle. The CDR3 here is CASSIRGPGELFF. Written as DNA, the CDR3 is TGTGCCAGTAGTATACGAGGGCCCGGGGAGCTGTTTTTT.

The chain uses TRBV11-3 and TRBJ1-1; D is perhaps TRBD1 (6 bases). The CDR3 is made up of 14 amino acids. Germline loops: CDR1 SGHNT, CDR2 YENEEA. The germline V and J ends were trimmed by 5 bases and 3 bases, with 13 bases remaining between them. As DNA, the CDR3 is TGTGCCAGCAGCCAGGGGAATTCTGACACTGAAGCTTTCTTT. Amino acids: CASSQGNSDTEAFF.

V usage is TRBV7-9 and J usage is TRBJ1-6; D may be TRBD1 (6 bases). Germline V CDR1 and CDR2: SEHNR, FQNEAQ (reference sequence). Trimming stripped 4 bases from V and 7 bases from J, with 17 bases between. The CDR3 has 16 amino acids. Written as DNA, the CDR3 is TGTGCCAGCAGCTCCGCAGGGGAGGGGCAGAATTCACCCCTCCACTTT. Translated: CASSSAGEGQNSPLHF.

The V gene is TRBV7-2, the J gene TRBJ2-5; TRBD2 might be the D (5 bases). Germline V gene data show CDR1 as SGHTA and CDR2 as FQGNSA. V lost 1 base and J lost 4, with 16 bases in between. The CDR3 contains 16 residues. CDR3 protein: CASSLGTQRVRETQYF. The CDR3 DNA is TGTGCCAGCAGCTTAGGCACTCAGAGGGTCCGAGAGACCCAGTACTTC. Together with reference TRBV7-2 and TRBJ2-5, the CDR3 gives the full variable domain: GAGVSQSPSNKVTEKGKDVELRCDPISGHTALYWYRQSLGQGLEFLIYFQGNSAPDKSGLPSDRFSAERTGGSVSTLTIQRTQQEDSAVYLCASSLGTQRVRETQYFGPGTRLLVL.

The V gene is TRBV27, the J gene TRBJ1-1; D not resolved. The V gene lost 3 bases and the J gene lost 0 bases, with 5 bases spanning the gap. In germline, CDR1 is MNHEY, CDR2 SMNVEV (reference sequence). There are 13 residues in the CDR3. CDR3: CASSLSLNTEAFF. As DNA, the CDR3 is TGTGCCAGCAGTTTGAGTCTGAACACTGAAGCTTTCTTT.

This clone has more than one count but fewer than ten. In nucleotides, the CDR3 is TGTGCCAGCAGCTCGACAGATTCTCTCTATGGCTACACCTTC. It translates to CASSSTDSLYGYTF. The rearrangement links TRBV7-9 to TRBJ1-2; possibly TRBD1 for D (5 bases). The V end lost 4 bases, the J end lost 4 bases, and 13 bases lay between the germline ends. The CDR3 consists of 14 residues. In germline, CDR1 is SEHNR, CDR2 FQNEAQ (reference sequence).

V and J are TRBV25-1 and TRBJ2-1; D is ambiguous. This CDR3 has 12 amino acids. V gave up 4 bases and J gave up 7 bases, with 8 bases separating them. The germline gives CDR1 MGHDK, CDR2 SYGVNS. The CDR3 DNA reads as TGTGCCAGCAGTGGCGATGAGAATGAGCAGTTCTTC. Translated, it gives CASSGDENEQFF.

The V call is TRBV6-6, the J call TRBJ2-3, with TRBD1 identical over 8 bases. Germline assignment: CDR1 MNHNY and CDR2 SVGAGI (reference sequence). This CDR3 is built from 18 residues. J was trimmed by 3 bases and V by 5 bases; bases with no gene match: 16. In nucleotides, the CDR3 is TGTGCCAGCAGTCCCCAGGGGGCGATAGGAGCGGTGACAGATACGCAGTATTTT. This encodes CASSPQGAIGAVTDTQYF.

The chain combines TRBV7-8 with TRBJ2-5; no firm D call. This CDR3 is built from 14 residues. Germline CDR1 reads SGHVS; CDR2 reads FQNEAQ. V was pared by 3 bases and J by 5 bases, with 13 bases between. Here the CDR3 DNA reads TGTGCCAGCAGCTTCTGGCGGCCAGAGGAGACCCAGTACTTC. This encodes CASSFWRPEETQYF.

This chain joins TRBV19 and TRBJ2-4; D call uncertain. The CDR3 consists of 16 residues. V shed 2 bases and J shed 1 base, with 12 bases lying between them. Per the germline V gene, CDR1 is LNHDA and CDR2 is SQIVND (reference sequence). The CDR3 is CASSISGAGAKNIQYF. The CDR3 DNA reads TGTGCCAGTAGTATATCCGGAGCCGGGGCCAAAAACATTCAGTACTTC.

The J gene is TRBJ2-5, the V gene TRBV5-1; possible D gene TRBD2, 5 bases. Per germline, CDR1 SGHRS and CDR2 YFSETQ. The CDR3 runs 15 residues. Trimming cost V 4 bases and J 4 bases, with 17 bases left between them. In nucleotides, the CDR3 is TGCGCCAGCAGCCGGACTGGGGAAGAAGGAGAGACCCAGTACTTC. Translation gives CASSRTGEEGETQYF.

The chain has TRBV6-2 or TRBV6-3 and TRBJ2-5, with 10 bases fitting TRBD1. The germline V gene encodes CDR1 MNHEY and CDR2 SVGEGT. The V and J ends lost 6 bases and 4 bases, in that order; junction bases with no gene match: 5. The CDR3 consists of 14 residues. CDR3 in amino acids: CASSQRTGGETQYF. The CDR3 DNA reads as TGTGCCAGCAGCCAGCGGACAGGGGGAGAGACCCAGTACTTC.

In DNA, the CDR3 is TGTGCCAGCAGCTTAGCCTCCGGGAGCCTAGGGGAGACCCAGTACTTC. Its translation is CASSLASGSLGETQYF. The rearrangement joins TRBV7-6 to TRBJ2-5, with D possibly being TRBD2 (6 bases). V dropped 0 bases and J dropped 5 bases, with 16 bases sitting between them. This CDR3 is built from 16 residues. CDR1 SGHVS and CDR2 FNYEAQ come from the germline V gene.